Below are 32 T cell receptor beta chains sequenced from a single sample in a study of T cells expressing NK-cell markers. TCRdb re-called the 5' RACE reads and shows each CDR3 protein once, DNA omitted. The sample holds roughly 150,000 distinct CDR3 sequences. Sample: blood T cells: a sorted CD56 or NKG2C T cell subset, CD4+ or CD8+ T cells, or bulk PBMC T cells (not recorded which). Every receptor here comes from a woman aged 18-70 years in good health.

The CDR3 here is CASSQGLAGVNLYEQYF. The genes are TRBV28 and TRBJ2-7; with no DNA, the TCRdb D assignment of TRBD2 cannot be verified. The CDR3 runs to 17 residues. Per the germline V gene, CDR1 is MDHEN and CDR2 is SYDVKM.

The J gene is TRBJ2-3, the V gene TRBV20-1. CDR3 length: 12 residues. Germline CDR1 reads DFQATT; CDR2 reads SNEGSKA (reference sequence). This chain's CDR3 is CSARLAADTQYF.

The rearrangement joins TRBV7-2 to TRBJ2-1; TCRdb designates TRBD2, a call that cannot be tested without DNA. Per germline, CDR1 SGHTA and CDR2 FQGNSA. CDR3 length equals 17 residues. The chain's CDR3 is CASSLAGLAGLDPQRFF.

The chain links TRBV20-1 to TRBJ1-1; TCRdb lists TRBD1, though no DNA is available to test this call. Per the germline V gene, CDR1 is DFQATT and CDR2 is SNEGSKA (reference sequence). The CDR3 length is 14 residues. This CDR3 reads CSAFKGGGNTEAFF.

The rearrangement links TRBV4-1 to TRBJ2-1; TCRdb's D call of TRBD2 is untestable without DNA. Germline V gives CDR1 MGHRA, CDR2 YSYEKL. CDR3 length equals 19 residues. CDR3 in amino acids: CASSQETSGGSSSYNEQFF.

The J gene is TRBJ1-2, the V gene TRBV7-9; absent DNA, TCRdb's TRBD1 call cannot be checked. Germline values: CDR1 SEHNR, CDR2 FQNEAQ (reference sequence). The CDR3 consists of 15 residues. The CDR3 region is CASSLEGAPNYGYTF.

The chain is built from TRBV2 and TRBJ2-3; TCRdb proposes TRBD1, but this gene call is untestable without DNA. CDR3 length equals 16 residues. Per the germline V gene, CDR1 is SNHLY and CDR2 is FYNNEI. The CDR3 here is CASSGTGRDRTDTQYF.

The chain has TRBV3-1 and TRBJ2-1; the TCRdb call, TRBD1, lacks DNA for checking. Germline V gene data show CDR1 as LGHDT and CDR2 as YNNKEL (reference sequence). The CDR3 is 12 amino acids. CDR3 loop: CASSRQGADEFF.

This chain uses TRBV5-1 with TRBJ1-4. The CDR3 is made up of 14 amino acids. Germline assignment: CDR1 SGHRS and CDR2 YFSETQ. The CDR3 spells CASSFLSYNEKLFF. The full variable domain, its missing parts supplied by reference TRBV5-1 and TRBJ1-4, is KAGVTQTPRYLIKTRGQQVTLSCSPISGHRSVSWYQQTPGQGLQFLFEYFSETQRNKGNFPGRFSGRQFSNSRSEMNVSTLELGDSALYLCASSFLSYNEKLFFGSGTQLSVL.

The rearrangement links TRBV12-3 or TRBV12-4 to TRBJ1-6. This CDR3 is built from 15 residues. CDR3 region: CASRTGSSYNSPLHF.

CDR3 residues: CASGRAGTDTQYF. V is TRBV3-1 and J is TRBJ2-3; TCRdb reports TRBD2, a call that lacks DNA to check it against. Germline V lookup: CDR1 LGHDT, CDR2 YNNKEL (reference sequence). The CDR3 totals 13 residues.

The chain couples TRBV29-1 to TRBJ1-2; TCRdb's D call of TRBD1 is untestable without DNA. The CDR3 extends over 14 amino acids. Germline V gene sequence: CDR1 SQVTM, CDR2 ANQGSEA. The CDR3 sequence: CSVDGADANYGYTF.

This chain links TRBV20-1 with TRBJ2-7; the TCRdb call, TRBD1, lacks DNA for checking. The CDR3 length is 17 residues. Germline CDR1 DFQATT, CDR2 SNEGSKA (reference sequence). The CDR3 region is CSAIGLASGGVSYEQYF.

The rearrangement uses TRBV15 and TRBJ1-2. The CDR3 covers 14 residues. Germline CDR1 LNHNV, CDR2 YYDKDF (reference sequence). CDR3 residues: CATSRDQGTDGYTF.

V is TRBV7-7 and J is TRBJ2-5; TCRdb's D gene call, TRBD2, goes unchecked for lack of DNA. The CDR3 is 15 residues long. Germline lookup yields CDR1 SSHAT and CDR2 FNYEAQ (reference sequence). The chain's CDR3 is CASSRGLAGVETQYF.

The chain recombines TRBV20-1 with TRBJ2-4; TCRdb's D call of TRBD2 is untestable without DNA. The V gene's germline CDR1 is DFQATT and CDR2 SNEGSKA (reference sequence). CDR3 size: 15 residues. CDR3 region: CSASGGSLTKNIQYF.

This chain links TRBV2 with TRBJ1-1. The germline V gene encodes CDR1 SNHLY and CDR2 FYNNEI. CDR3 length: 14 residues. The chain's CDR3 is CASSGGALAGEAFF.

The chain is built from TRBV3-1 and TRBJ1-3; TCRdb designates TRBD1, a call that cannot be tested without DNA. The CDR3 contains 15 residues. Looked up from germline, CDR1 is LGHDT and CDR2 is YNNKEL (reference sequence). This chain's CDR3 is CASSTLGRKGNTIYF.

The chain employs TRBV24-1 and TRBJ2-1; as DNA is missing, the TRBD2 call by TCRdb cannot be tested. Looked up from germline, CDR1 is KGHDR and CDR2 is SFDVKD. The CDR3 runs to 17 residues. The CDR3 reads CATSDPSGTSSYNEQFF.

The genes are TRBV20-1 and TRBJ1-2; there is no DNA to check the TCRdb D call of TRBD1. Germline loops: CDR1 DFQATT, CDR2 SNEGSKA (reference sequence). The CDR3 sequence is 13 residues long. Here the CDR3 reads CSARVGAYGGYTF.

The V and J genes are TRBV7-8 and TRBJ2-2. This CDR3 is built from 14 residues. CDR1 and CDR2 (germline): SGHVS, FQNEAQ. This CDR3 is CASSPTMNTGELFF.

CDR3 region: CASSLAEQGQETQYF. This rearrangement joins TRBV5-1 to TRBJ2-5; there is no DNA to check the TCRdb D call of TRBD1. The length of the CDR3 is 15 residues. Germline-derived CDR1 and CDR2 are SGHRS and YFSETQ.

V gene TRBV12-3 or TRBV12-4 combines with J gene TRBJ1-1. CDR3 length equals 11 residues. The CDR3 spells CASSGSTEAFF.

The chain has TRBV5-1 and TRBJ2-5; no DNA is available, so the TRBD2 call from TCRdb remains unchecked. Germline V gene lookup returns CDR1 SGHRS and CDR2 YFSETQ. CDR3 size: 16 residues. CDR3 in amino acids: CASSAGTSGVQETQYF.

V and J are TRBV12-3 or TRBV12-4 and TRBJ1-2. There are 14 residues in the CDR3. The chain's CDR3 is CASSLAGQLNGYTF.

The J gene is TRBJ1-6, the V gene TRBV25-1; TCRdb's D call of TRBD1 is untestable without DNA. CDR3 length: 15 amino acids. The germline V gene encodes CDR1 MGHDK and CDR2 SYGVNS. This chain's CDR3 is CASSRTGGRNSPLHF.

The chain combines TRBV7-2 with TRBJ2-1; the D call from TCRdb, TRBD2, cannot be confirmed without DNA. The CDR3 has 13 residues. The V gene's germline CDR1 is SGHTA and CDR2 FQGNSA. The CDR3 is CASGSGPFNEQFF.

The chain uses TRBV14 and TRBJ2-6; TCRdb indicates TRBD1, and absent DNA this call remains unverified. This CDR3 is 15 amino acids long. Germline lookup yields CDR1 SGHDN and CDR2 FVKESK. The CDR3 loop reads CASSPTGVGANVLTF.

This chain joins TRBV28 and TRBJ1-2. The CDR3 is 12 amino acids. Germline V gene data show CDR1 as MDHEN and CDR2 as SYDVKM. The CDR3 reads CASSRVSGGYTF.

This chain connects TRBV5-6 to TRBJ2-2; TCRdb's assignment of TRBD1 cannot be checked, as there is no DNA. Germline CDR1 is SGHDT and CDR2 is YYEEEE. The CDR3 extends over 14 amino acids. CDR3 in amino acids: CASSSRGTTGELFF. Full variable domain (missing parts from reference TRBV5-6 and TRBJ2-2): DAGVTQSPTHLIKTRGQQVTLRCSPKSGHDTVSWYQQALGQGPQFIFQYYEEEERQRGNFPDRFSGHQFPNYSSELNVNALLLGDSALYLCASSSRGTTGELFFGEGSRLTVL.

V and J are TRBV5-1 and TRBJ1-2. Germline CDR1 is SGHRS and CDR2 is YFSETQ. The CDR3 consists of 13 residues. CDR3: CASSFVTNYGYTF.

The genes are TRBV2 and TRBJ2-7; with no DNA, the TCRdb D assignment of TRBD2 cannot be verified. Per germline, CDR1 SNHLY and CDR2 FYNNEI. The length of the CDR3 is 15 residues. The CDR3 spells CASSELALNIYEQYF.